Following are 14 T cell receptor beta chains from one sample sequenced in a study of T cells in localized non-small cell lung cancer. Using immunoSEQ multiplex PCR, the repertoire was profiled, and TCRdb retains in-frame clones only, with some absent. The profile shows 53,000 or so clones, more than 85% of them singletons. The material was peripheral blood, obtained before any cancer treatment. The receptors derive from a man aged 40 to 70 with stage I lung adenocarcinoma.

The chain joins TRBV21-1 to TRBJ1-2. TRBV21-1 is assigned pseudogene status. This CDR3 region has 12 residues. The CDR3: CATFLGGGGYTF. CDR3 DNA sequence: TGTGCCACCTTCCTGGGGGGAGGTGGCTACACCTTC.

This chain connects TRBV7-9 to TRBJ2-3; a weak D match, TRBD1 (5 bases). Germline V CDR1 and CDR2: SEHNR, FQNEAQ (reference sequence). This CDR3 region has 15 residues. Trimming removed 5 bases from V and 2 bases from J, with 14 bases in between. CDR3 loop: CASSATEYNTDTQYF. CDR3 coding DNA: TGTGCCAGCAGCGCGACAGAATACAACACAGATACGCAGTATTTT.

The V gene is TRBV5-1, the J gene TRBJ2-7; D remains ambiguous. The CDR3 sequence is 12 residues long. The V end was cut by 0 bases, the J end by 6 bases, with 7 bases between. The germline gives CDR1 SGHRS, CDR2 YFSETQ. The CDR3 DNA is TGCGCCAGCAGCTTGGTCGGAGTCGAGCAGTACTTC. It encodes CASSLVGVEQYF.

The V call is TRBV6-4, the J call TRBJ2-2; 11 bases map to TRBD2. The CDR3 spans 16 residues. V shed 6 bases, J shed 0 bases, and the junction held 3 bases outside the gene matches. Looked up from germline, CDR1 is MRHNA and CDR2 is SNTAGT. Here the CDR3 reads CASRALAGANTGELFF. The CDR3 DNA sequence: TGTGCCAGCAGGGCACTAGCGGGAGCGAACACCGGGGAGCTGTTTTTT.

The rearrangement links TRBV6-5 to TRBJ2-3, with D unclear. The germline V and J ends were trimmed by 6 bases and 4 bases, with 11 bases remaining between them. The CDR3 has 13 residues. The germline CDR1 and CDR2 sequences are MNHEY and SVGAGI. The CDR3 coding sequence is TGTGCCAGCAGCCCGCAATCCCCAGATACGCAGTATTTT. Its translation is CASSPQSPDTQYF.

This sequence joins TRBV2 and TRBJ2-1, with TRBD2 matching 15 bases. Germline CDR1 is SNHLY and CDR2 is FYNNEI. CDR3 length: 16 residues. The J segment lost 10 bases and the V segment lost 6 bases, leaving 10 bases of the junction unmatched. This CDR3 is CASSPGTSGRTGEQFF. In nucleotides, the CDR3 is TGTGCCAGCAGCCCCGGGACTAGCGGGAGGACAGGGGAGCAGTTCTTC.

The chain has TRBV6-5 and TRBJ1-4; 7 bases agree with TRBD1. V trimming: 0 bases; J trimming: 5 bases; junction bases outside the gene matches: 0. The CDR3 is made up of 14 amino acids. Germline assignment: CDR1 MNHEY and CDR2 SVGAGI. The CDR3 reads CASSYSTGNEKLFF. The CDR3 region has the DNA TGTGCCAGCAGTTACTCGACAGGGAATGAAAAACTGTTTTTT.

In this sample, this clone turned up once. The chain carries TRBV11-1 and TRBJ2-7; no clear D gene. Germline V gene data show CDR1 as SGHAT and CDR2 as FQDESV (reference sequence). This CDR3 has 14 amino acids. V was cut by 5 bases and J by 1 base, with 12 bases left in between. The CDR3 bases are TGTGCCAGCAGCCCGCCCCAGACTTCCTACGAGCAGTACTTC. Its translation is CASSPPQTSYEQYF.

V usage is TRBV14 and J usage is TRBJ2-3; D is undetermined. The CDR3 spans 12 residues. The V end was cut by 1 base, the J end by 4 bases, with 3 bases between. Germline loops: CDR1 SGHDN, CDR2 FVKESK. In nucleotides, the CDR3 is TGTGCCAGCAGCCAAGCGTCAGATACGCAGTATTTT. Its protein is CASSQASDTQYF.

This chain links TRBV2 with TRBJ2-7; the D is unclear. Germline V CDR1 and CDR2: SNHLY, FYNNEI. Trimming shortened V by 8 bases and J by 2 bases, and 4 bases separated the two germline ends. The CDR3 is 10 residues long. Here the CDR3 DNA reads TGTGCCAGCGGGCCCTACGAGCAGTACTTC. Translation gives CASGPYEQYF.

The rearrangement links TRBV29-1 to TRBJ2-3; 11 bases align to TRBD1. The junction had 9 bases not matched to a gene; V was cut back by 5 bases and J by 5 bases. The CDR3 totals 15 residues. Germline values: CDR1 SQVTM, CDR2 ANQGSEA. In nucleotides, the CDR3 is TGCAGCGTTCCCAGTGGACAGGGGGCCGGAGATACGCAGTATTTT. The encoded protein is CSVPSGQGAGDTQYF.

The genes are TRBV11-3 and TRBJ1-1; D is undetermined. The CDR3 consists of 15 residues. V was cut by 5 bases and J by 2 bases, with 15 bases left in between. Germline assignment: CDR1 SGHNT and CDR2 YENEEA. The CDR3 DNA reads TGTGCCAGCAGCCCTTCCCCGGGTTCCAACACTGAAGCTTTCTTT. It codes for CASSPSPGSNTEAFF.

The CDR3 coding sequence is TGTGCCAGTAGTAACACAGGGTCCATTCAGCCCCAGCATTTT. It encodes CASSNTGSIQPQHF. The chain carries TRBV19 and TRBJ1-5; D perhaps matches TRBD1 (6 bases). V lost 4 bases and J lost 6, with 13 bases in between. The CDR3 extends over 14 amino acids. The germline CDR1 and CDR2 sequences are LNHDA and SQIVND (reference sequence).

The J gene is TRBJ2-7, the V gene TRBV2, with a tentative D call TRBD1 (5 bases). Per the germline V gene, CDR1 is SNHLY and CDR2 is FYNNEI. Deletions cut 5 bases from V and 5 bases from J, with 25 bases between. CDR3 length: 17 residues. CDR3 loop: CASSFSPLTASWDEQYF. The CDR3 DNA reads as TGTGCCAGCAGTTTCAGCCCCTTGACAGCCAGCTGGGACGAGCAGTACTTC. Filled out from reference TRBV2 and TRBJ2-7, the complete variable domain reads EPEVTQTPSHQVTQMGQEVILRCVPISNHLYFYWYRQILGQKVEFLVSFYNNEISEKSEIFDDQFSVERPDGSNFTLKIRSTKLEDSAMYFCASSFSPLTASWDEQYFGPGTRLTVT.